What follows describes a single T cell receptor beta chain. The data stem from a study of blood T cell repertoires in COVID-19. The CDR3 length is 13 residues. Between the trimmed V and J ends, which lost 1 base and 8 bases, there was a span of 8 bases. Germline values: CDR1 MNHEY, CDR2 SMNVEV (reference sequence). Profiled with immunoSEQ multiplex PCR; TCRdb holds only in-frame clones, not every one. The profile shows 140,000 to 150,000 clones, around 80% of them singletons. The genes are TRBV27 and TRBJ2-2; unclear D gene. The TCR comes from a man aged 55 to 70 with active or convalescent COVID-19. Sequencing input: peripheral blood. The CDR3 here is CASSLFSGGELFF. The DNA of the CDR3 is TGTGCCAGCAGTTTATTCTCCGGGGGGGAGCTGTTTTTT.